This T cell receptor (beta chain) was sequenced during a study of technical replicates of blood from a few donors. Libraries were prepared by immunoSEQ multiplex PCR; TCRdb keeps only in-frame clonotypes and omits some of them. The top ten clones hold 0.2% to 0.3% of a sample with around 78,000 clones, about 93% of them seen once. The germline V and J ends were trimmed by 5 bases and 0 bases, with 7 bases remaining between them. CDR1 and CDR2 from the germline V gene are MGHRA and YSYEKL. The length of the CDR3 is 13 residues. The chain joins TRBV4-1 to TRBJ1-1; D is uncertain. The sample consisted of T cells isolated from PBMCs. This TCR was recovered from a human donor in good health. CDR3 in DNA: TGCGCCAGCAGCGGTGAGATGAACACTGAAGCTTTCTTT. It yields the protein CASSGEMNTEAFF.